Listed here are 27 T cell receptor beta chains from one sample, sequenced in a study of a mutant IDH1 vaccine in newly diagnosed glioma. Stated time point: week 23, last vaccination. Vaccination comprised doses that each held 300 ug of mutant IDH1 20-mer peptide, plus topical imiquimod. Assay used: immunoSEQ multiplex PCR; TCRdb lists only in-frame clones, some missing. The sample yields 40,000 to 50,000 clones, under 80% seen once. These receptors' antigens are unknown. The sample was PBMCs, taken from a glioma patient whose treatment included an IDH1 peptide vaccine. The receptors derive from a woman in her thirties or forties with glioma. Some clones in this sample may be carry-over from other donors' samples.

The genes are TRBV5-8 and TRBJ2-2; unclear D gene. The CDR3 is 13 residues long. Germline CDR1 is SGHTS and CDR2 is YDEGEE. V lost 2 bases, J lost 2 bases, and 4 bases lay in between. CDR3 sequence (DNA): TGTGCCAGCAGCTTTCGAAACACCGGGGAGCTGTTTTTT. Protein: CASSFRNTGELFF.

This clone was recorded only once. The rearrangement uses TRBV9 and TRBJ1-1, with TRBD1 as a possible D gene (5 bases). V lost 5 bases, J lost 10 bases, and 15 bases lay in between. The CDR3 is made up of 12 amino acids. Germline V gives CDR1 SGDLS, CDR2 YYNGEE. The CDR3: CASSAGPGPAFF. The CDR3 DNA sequence: TGTGCCAGCAGTGCGGGGCCAGGGCCAGCTTTCTTT.

CDR3 protein: CASSQAHSAPRAFF. The CDR3 coding sequence is TGTGCCAGCAGCCAAGCCCACAGTGCCCCGCGAGCTTTCTTT. The V and J genes are TRBV14 and TRBJ1-1; D remains unclear. The germline V and J ends were trimmed by 1 base and 10 bases, with 16 bases remaining between them. The CDR3 sequence is 14 residues long. The germline V gene encodes CDR1 SGHDN and CDR2 FVKESK.

V is TRBV6-1 and J is TRBJ1-2, with 8 bases matching TRBD1. V lost 7 bases to trimming and J lost 5 bases; unmatched junction nucleotides: 9. Germline V gives CDR1 MNHNS, CDR2 SASEGT. The CDR3 has 14 residues. In DNA, the CDR3 is TGTGCCAGCACTCCTCCAGGGGGCGCATATGGCTACACCTTC. It yields the protein CASTPPGGAYGYTF.

The chain joins TRBV5-1 to TRBJ2-7; weak D call: TRBD1 (5 bases). The V gene's germline CDR1 is SGHRS and CDR2 YFSETQ. V lost 4 bases to trimming and J lost 6 bases, with 17 bases between them. This CDR3 has 14 residues. The CDR3 region is CASSPGNGATEQYF. The CDR3 DNA reads TGCGCCAGCAGCCCCGGAAATGGGGCCACCGAGCAGTACTTC.

This chain joins TRBV15 and TRBJ1-4; D gene unclear. Trimming shortened V by 4 bases and J by 8 bases, and 20 bases separated the two germline ends. Germline V gene lookup returns CDR1 LNHNV and CDR2 YYDKDF (reference sequence). The CDR3 loop spans 16 amino acids. The CDR3 loop is CATSTPKGTIGEKLFF. The CDR3 bases are TGTGCCACCAGCACCCCCAAAGGAACCATTGGGGAAAAACTGTTTTTT.

The chain combines TRBV7-9 with TRBJ1-4; no reliable D call. Trimming shortened V by 5 bases and J by 0 bases, and 10 bases separated the two germline ends. Looked up from germline, CDR1 is SEHNR and CDR2 is FQNEAQ (reference sequence). The CDR3 runs 15 residues. The chain's CDR3 is CASSDLSATNEKLFF. CDR3 sequence (DNA): TGTGCCAGCAGCGACCTCTCAGCAACTAATGAAAAACTGTTTTTT.

Only one count was recorded for this clone. The chain employs TRBV10-3 and TRBJ2-1; D is possibly TRBD2 (5 bases). Germline-derived CDR1 and CDR2 are ENHRY and SYGVKD. Trimming removed 10 bases at V and 5 bases at J, with 12 bases between. The CDR3 spans 12 residues. CDR3 sequence reads: CATRTGNNEQFF. CDR3 DNA sequence: TGTGCCACGAGGACGGGGAACAATGAGCAGTTCTTC.

The chain recombines TRBV11-2 with TRBJ2-7, with 9 bases identical to TRBD1. This CDR3 has 14 residues. Unmatched junction bases numbered 4, after V lost 4 bases and J lost 3 bases. Germline loops: CDR1 SGHAT, CDR2 FQNNGV. The CDR3: CASSSDRGYYEQYF. The CDR3 bases are TGTGCCAGCAGCTCGGACAGGGGATACTACGAGCAGTACTTC.

Only a few counts were recorded for this clone. The J gene is TRBJ1-5, the V gene TRBV9; D gene uncertain. The CDR3 is 19 residues long. Germline CDR1 is SGDLS and CDR2 is YYNGEE. Trimming removed 2 bases at V and 7 bases at J, with 28 bases between. The chain's CDR3 is CASSVPRSICIRLRQPQHF. The CDR3 DNA reads TGTGCCAGCAGCGTTCCGCGGTCTATATGTATCAGGCTACGGCAGCCCCAGCATTTT.

The CDR3 sequence is CAWSRRYEQYF. The DNA of the CDR3 is TGTGCCTGGAGCCGACGGTACGAGCAGTACTTC. The chain uses TRBV30 and TRBJ2-7; no definite D call. The CDR3 contains 11 residues. From germline, CDR1 is GTSNPN and CDR2 SVGIG (reference sequence). V was shortened by 3 bases and J by 4 bases, with 7 bases between the two germline ends.

J is TRBJ1-1 and V is TRBV28, with 7 bases matching TRBD1. The CDR3 contains 13 residues. The V gene's germline CDR1 is MDHEN and CDR2 SYDVKM. Trimming at V came to 6 bases and at J to 3 bases, leaving 4 bases not matched to a gene. In DNA, the CDR3 is TGTGCCAGCAGAGGACAGGCCGACACTGAAGCTTTCTTT. It is translated as CASRGQADTEAFF.

The chain links TRBV10-3 to TRBJ2-7, with D tentatively TRBD1 (5 bases). The CDR3 covers 14 residues. Germline V CDR1 and CDR2: ENHRY, SYGVKD. Trimming pared 3 bases from V and 1 base from J, leaving 10 bases between. For the CDR3, the DNA is TGTGCCATCAGTGATAACAGGATTTCCTACGAGCAGTACTTC. Its protein is CAISDNRISYEQYF.

This clone was recorded a few times. V usage is TRBV4-1 and J usage is TRBJ1-5; weak D call: TRBD1 (5 bases). The CDR3 has 18 residues. The V end lost 2 bases, the J end lost 0 bases, and 17 bases lay between the germline ends. CDR1 is MGHRA and CDR2 is YSYEKL in the germline V gene. In nucleotides, the CDR3 is TGCGCCAGCAGCCAAACTCCGGGCAGGGCCGATAGCAATCAGCCCCAGCATTTT. The encoded protein is CASSQTPGRADSNQPQHF.

This rearrangement joins TRBV6-4 to TRBJ1-1, with a weak D call TRBD1 (5 bases). This CDR3 region has 14 residues. Looked up from germline, CDR1 is MRHNA and CDR2 is SNTAGT. With 4 bases removed from V and 5 bases from J, the gap between germline ends came to 14 bases. The CDR3 spells CASSVNRGETEAFF. The CDR3 DNA reads as TGTGCCAGCAGTGTAAATAGGGGAGAGACTGAAGCTTTCTTT.

The sample holds a few counts of this clone. V gene TRBV2 combines with J gene TRBJ2-1; D unclear. The V end lost 4 bases, the J end lost 9 bases, and 7 bases lay between the germline ends. Germline V lookup: CDR1 SNHLY, CDR2 FYNNEI. There are 11 residues in the CDR3. In nucleotides, the CDR3 is TGTGCCAGCAGTGTTGGTCGTGAGCAGTTCTTC. Translation gives CASSVGREQFF.

The chain uses TRBV7-6 and TRBJ1-4; D unresolved. The CDR3 totals 13 residues. V dropped 3 bases and J dropped 4 bases, with 6 bases sitting between them. Germline lookup yields CDR1 SGHVS and CDR2 FNYEAQ. CDR3 loop: CASSLGFNEKLFF. CDR3 coding DNA: TGTGCCAGCAGCTTGGGGTTTAATGAAAAACTGTTTTTT.

V is TRBV7-6 and J is TRBJ1-1; D uncertain. CDR3 length equals 15 residues. With 5 bases removed from V and 1 base from J, the gap between germline ends came to 14 bases. CDR1 is SGHVS, CDR2 FNYEAQ, per germline. The CDR3 is CASSLSLEKNTEAFF. The CDR3 region has the DNA TGTGCCAGCAGCCTATCTTTGGAGAAGAACACTGAAGCTTTCTTT.

This clone was observed once. V usage is TRBV13 and J usage is TRBJ1-1; D may be TRBD1 (5 bases). V lost 6 bases, J lost 0 bases, and 14 bases lay in between. CDR3 size: 15 residues. The germline CDR1 and CDR2 sequences are PRHDT and FYEKMQ (reference sequence). Here the CDR3 DNA reads TGTGCCAGCAGTCAAGTCTGGGGCATGAACACTGAAGCTTTCTTT. This gives the protein CASSQVWGMNTEAFF. Using reference TRBV13 and TRBJ1-1 for the parts outside the CDR3, the full variable domain is AAGVIQSPRHLIKEKRETATLKCYPIPRHDTVYWYQQGPGQDPQFLISFYEKMQSDKGSIPDRFSAQQFSDYHSELNMSSLELGDSALYFCASSQVWGMNTEAFFGQGTRLTVV.

V usage is TRBV6-4 and J usage is TRBJ1-1; 7 bases are shared with TRBD1. Germline CDR1 MRHNA, CDR2 SNTAGT. This CDR3 contains 12 residues. Trimming at V came to 0 bases and at J to 11 bases, leaving 3 bases not matched to a gene. This CDR3 is CASSDSRGLAFF. The DNA of the CDR3 is TGTGCCAGCAGTGACTCTAGGGGGCTGGCTTTCTTT.

The genes are TRBV4-1 and TRBJ2-5; 15 positions match TRBD2. Per the germline V gene, CDR1 is MGHRA and CDR2 is YSYEKL. The CDR3 length is 16 residues. J lost 5 bases, V lost 4 bases, and 5 bases had no gene match. The CDR3 DNA reads TGCGCCAGCAGCCTCGGACTAGCGGGAGGGGGGGAGACCCAGTACTTC. Amino acids: CASSLGLAGGGETQYF.

The chain carries TRBV7-2 and TRBJ1-1; possibly TRBD1 for D (5 bases). V lost 1 base and J lost 2, with 8 bases in between. Germline lookup yields CDR1 SGHTA and CDR2 FQGNSA. CDR3 length: 14 amino acids. This CDR3 reads CASSLEQENTEAFF. The CDR3 DNA reads TGTGCCAGCAGCTTAGAACAGGAAAACACTGAAGCTTTCTTT.

This chain uses TRBV2 with TRBJ2-7; 14 bases agree with TRBD2. The V segment lost 8 bases and the J segment 5 bases; nucleotides outside the gene matches: 5. The CDR3 has 14 residues. CDR1 and CDR2 (germline): SNHLY, FYNNEI. The DNA for the CDR3 is TGTGCCAGCGGGGAGACTAGCGGGAGGGACGAGCAGTACTTC. It translates to CASGETSGRDEQYF.

The gene calls are TRBV28 and TRBJ1-1; D is unclear. V was clipped by 4 bases and J by 1 base, with 19 bases between them. Germline loops: CDR1 MDHEN, CDR2 SYDVKM. The CDR3 extends over 17 amino acids. The CDR3 loop reads CASSYPILRWGNTEAFF. The CDR3 DNA is TGTGCCAGCAGTTATCCGATTCTCAGGTGGGGGAACACTGAAGCTTTCTTT.

The J gene is TRBJ2-7, the V gene TRBV19, with 7 nucleotides matching TRBD2. This CDR3 has 13 residues. V lost 7 bases to trimming and J lost 4 bases; unmatched junction nucleotides: 7. CDR1 and CDR2 (germline): LNHDA, SQIVND (reference sequence). CDR3 DNA: TGTGCCAGTACCACGGGAGGAGCGTACGAGCAGTACTTC. Protein product: CASTTGGAYEQYF.

The V call is TRBV7-2, the J call TRBJ2-1; no firm D call. The CDR3 spans 13 residues. Between the trimmed V and J ends, which lost 5 bases and 6 bases, there was a span of 11 bases. CDR1 and CDR2 (germline): SGHTA, FQGNSA. CDR3 sequence (DNA): TGTGCCAGCAGCCCCCCATGGCCCAATGAGCAGTTCTTC. This sequence encodes CASSPPWPNEQFF.

This rearrangement joins TRBV27 to TRBJ2-5; D remains ambiguous. V lost 3 bases and J 3 bases, leaving 8 bases between the germline ends. CDR3 size: 13 residues. Germline values: CDR1 MNHEY, CDR2 SMNVEV (reference sequence). The CDR3 DNA sequence: TGTGCCAGCAGTTTCGGCAACAAAGAGACCCAGTACTTC. This gives the protein CASSFGNKETQYF.